The source of this T cell receptor beta chain is a study of TIL therapy for anti-PD-1-resistant metastatic lung cancer. Findings and limits, study-wide: Treatment-naive, never-smoker and oncogene-addicted patients were overrepresented in this highly selected cohort.

Points on this clone: Antigen: not known.

V lost 5 bases to trimming and J lost 1 base, with 8 bases between them. The CDR3 extends over 13 amino acids. Germline CDR1 reads SGHTA; CDR2 reads FQGTGA. Time point of the sample: pre-treatment sample, taken before nivolumab and TIL therapy. The immunoSEQ assay was v3. TCRdb's copy holds only in-frame clones and misses some; the assay was immunoSEQ multiplex PCR. The repertoire consists of 20,000 or so clones, with about 70% occurring once and the leading ten covering 1.5% to 2%. This sequence originates from a person aged 25 to 80 with non-small cell lung cancer. The sample was blood, taken at baseline. V usage is TRBV7-3 and J usage is TRBJ1-1; no reliable D call. CDR3 loop: CASSRQANTEAFF. In nucleotides, the CDR3 is TGTGCCAGCAGCAGACAAGCGAACACTGAAGCTTTCTTT.